Following are 28 T cell receptor beta chains from one sample sequenced in a study of CD8+CD57+ T cells in acquired aplastic anemia (dated by TCRdb to between 2018 and 2020). The instrument was an Illumina HiSeq 2000. Profiling of TCR beta VDJ combinations and CDR3 sequences used genomic DNA as the template. TCRdb applied fastp at Q25 and MiXCR to the public reads, then kept only in-frame beta chains. Entries are consolidated by CDR3 protein sequence, retaining the most common genes and DNA. This sample is represented by 150,000 to 200,000 distinct CDR3 sequences; roughly 63% of them were singletons. About 50% of the sample is held by the ten biggest clonotypes. The specimen was sorted CD4+, CD8+, or CD8+CD57+ T cells (not recorded which) from PBMCs. All receptors derive from a human donor in good health.

The gene calls are TRBV12-3 or TRBV12-4 and TRBJ2-5; 10 bases line up with TRBD2. This CDR3 contains 16 residues. The ends lost 6 bases at V and 4 bases at J; junction bases unmatched: 11. CDR3 residues: CASSRTSGLYGETQYF. CDR3 DNA sequence: TGTGCCAGCAGCAGGACTAGCGGCCTTTATGGAGAGACCCAGTACTTC.

This clonotype was counted at least ten times. This chain links TRBV20-1 with TRBJ1-2; 7 bases are shared with TRBD1. CDR3 size: 14 residues. Germline trimming cut 1 base from V and 3 bases from J; bases unmatched to any gene: 5. CDR1 and CDR2 from the germline V gene are DFQATT and SNEGSKA (reference sequence). The CDR3 protein is CSARVSGQDYGYTF. The CDR3 coding sequence is TGCAGTGCTAGAGTGTCCGGACAGGACTATGGCTACACCTTC.

The rearrangement uses TRBV6-5 and TRBJ2-3; 8 bases map to TRBD2. Per the germline V gene, CDR1 is MNHEY and CDR2 is SVGAGI. With V trimmed by 6 bases and J by 2 bases, 7 bases remained unmatched. This CDR3 spans 15 amino acids. CDR3 residues: CASSVAGPLTDTQYF. In nucleotides, the CDR3 is TGTGCCAGCAGCGTAGCGGGACCACTCACAGATACGCAGTATTTT.

The gene calls are TRBV20-1 and TRBJ2-3; weak D call: TRBD2 (6 bases). The CDR3 has 14 residues. Trimming cost V 6 bases and J 4 bases, with 17 bases left between them. In germline, CDR1 is DFQATT, CDR2 SNEGSKA (reference sequence). This chain's CDR3 is CSAKGRPGADTQYF. CDR3 coding DNA: TGCAGTGCCAAAGGGCGACCGGGGGCAGATACGCAGTATTTT.

This rearrangement joins TRBV7-6 to TRBJ1-1; the D gene is possibly TRBD1 (5 bases). This CDR3 spans 13 amino acids. Germline CDR1 is SGHVS and CDR2 is FNYEAQ. Trimming took off 2 bases at V and 3 bases at J, with 7 bases between the two ends. The CDR3 sequence: CASSLRDYTEAFF. In DNA form, the CDR3 reads TGTGCCAGCAGCTTAAGGGACTACACTGAAGCTTTCTTT.

There are many counts of this clonotype. The junction and the germline gene differ at one end; a read error may be behind it. The chain recombines TRBV4-1 with TRBJ2-7, with TRBD2 as a possible D gene (5 bases). Per germline, CDR1 MGHRA and CDR2 YSYEKL. The length of the CDR3 is 15 residues. Written as DNA, the CDR3 is TGCGCCAGCAGCCAAGATGGTGGGAGCTCCCACGAGCAGTACTTC. Amino acids: CASSQDGGSSHEQYF.

Details on this clonotype: Being one base from a much bigger clone, this may be a read error. This sequence joins TRBV19 and TRBJ2-1, with a tentative D call TRBD1 (6 bases). The CDR3 sequence is 16 residues long. CDR1 is LNHDA, CDR2 SQIVND, per germline (reference sequence). With 8 bases removed from V and 0 bases from J, the gap between germline ends came to 17 bases. This CDR3 reads CASGTELGGSYNEQFF. CDR3 nucleotide sequence: TGTGCCAGTGGTACGGAGCTAGGGGGCTCCTACAATGAGCAGTTCTTC.

This clonotype came up many times. The chain recombines TRBV2 with TRBJ2-7; D is ambiguous. The CDR3 contains 14 residues. In germline, CDR1 is SNHLY, CDR2 FYNNEI. Trimming removed 4 bases at V and 3 bases at J, with 13 bases between. The CDR3 nucleotides read TGTGCCAGCAGTGCAGGAAAGTGGGGCTACGAGCAGTACTTC. Translated: CASSAGKWGYEQYF.

The chain is built from TRBV29-1 and TRBJ1-1; weak D call: TRBD1 (5 bases). The germline V gene encodes CDR1 SQVTM and CDR2 ANQGSEA. V lost 1 base, J lost 1 base, and 7 bases lay in between. The CDR3 covers 13 residues. The CDR3 bases are TGCAGCGTTGAAGGCAGGGCGAACACTGAAGCTTTCTTT. Amino acid sequence: CSVEGRANTEAFF. The full variable domain, its missing parts supplied by reference TRBV29-1 and TRBJ1-1, is SAVISQKPSRDICQRGTSLTIQCQVDSQVTMMFWYRQQPGQSLTLIATANQGSEATYESGFVIDKFPISRPNLTFSTLTVSNMSPEDSSIYLCSVEGRANTEAFFGQGTRLTVV.

The V and J genes are TRBV5-1 and TRBJ2-5, with D uncertain. The CDR3 length is 13 residues. Trimming shortened V by 5 bases and J by 5 bases, and 13 bases separated the two germline ends. CDR1 is SGHRS and CDR2 is YFSETQ in the germline V gene. The CDR3 DNA follows: TGCGCCAGCAGGATCCGGTTGGACGAGACCCAGTACTTC. It is translated as CASRIRLDETQYF.

This rearrangement joins TRBV20-1 to TRBJ2-3; D perhaps matches TRBD2 (6 bases). CDR1 and CDR2 (germline): DFQATT, SNEGSKA (reference sequence). Deletions cut 2 bases from V and 1 base from J, with 13 bases between. This CDR3 is 15 amino acids long. As DNA, the CDR3 is TGCAGTGCTAGATTTACGGGACTCCGCACAGATACGCAGTATTTT. As protein: CSARFTGLRTDTQYF.

V usage is TRBV6-5 and J usage is TRBJ1-2; maybe TRBD1 (5 bases). The CDR3 covers 13 residues. CDR1 MNHEY and CDR2 SVGAGI come from the germline V gene. Deletions cut 6 bases from V and 4 bases from J, with 12 bases between. The CDR3 coding sequence is TGTGCCAGCAGCCCAGGGCATCTCTATGGCTACACCTTC. Residues: CASSPGHLYGYTF.

This chain uses TRBV4-1 with TRBJ2-7; D perhaps matches TRBD1 (6 bases). The CDR3 length is 14 residues. V shed 1 base and J shed 4 bases, with 11 bases lying between them. Germline CDR1 reads MGHRA; CDR2 reads YSYEKL. This CDR3 is CASSQGPGVYEQYF. The CDR3 DNA reads as TGCGCCAGCAGCCAAGGTCCAGGGGTGTACGAGCAGTACTTC.

This clonotype occurred a few times. J is TRBJ2-7 and V is TRBV7-2, with D maybe TRBD1 (5 bases). V shed 5 bases and J shed 2 bases, with 16 bases lying between them. The length of the CDR3 is 15 residues. The germline gives CDR1 SGHTA, CDR2 FQGNSA. CDR3 region: CASSLPEGVAYEQYF. The CDR3, as DNA: TGTGCCAGCAGCCTTCCGGAAGGGGTAGCCTACGAGCAGTACTTC.

This clonotype occurred a few times. The V and J genes are TRBV29-1 and TRBJ1-2, with D unclear. V shed 4 bases and J shed 6 bases, with 12 bases lying between them. Germline CDR1 and CDR2: SQVTM and ANQGSEA. CDR3 size: 12 residues. The CDR3 bases are TGCAGCGTTGGTCCGGCAGTTCATGGCTACACCTTC. Translating gives CSVGPAVHGYTF.

V is TRBV29-1 and J is TRBJ2-1; 11 bases align to TRBD1. This CDR3 has 14 residues. Per germline, CDR1 SQVTM and CDR2 ANQGSEA. J lost 10 bases, V lost 3 bases, and 8 bases had no gene match. This chain's CDR3 is CSVEGQGGTLEQFF. CDR3 DNA sequence: TGCAGCGTTGAGGGACAGGGGGGGACACTCGAGCAGTTCTTC.

This chain uses TRBV12-3 or TRBV12-4 with TRBJ2-1; D tentatively fits TRBD1 or TRBD2 (7 bases each). The CDR3 spans 16 residues. The V and J ends lost 4 bases and 8 bases respectively, with 21 bases between them. The CDR3 DNA reads TGTGCCAGCAGTTCACCCCAGGGGGAGGGGAACGATGAGCAGTTCTTC. Its protein product is CASSSPQGEGNDEQFF.

This chain links TRBV10-3 with TRBJ2-5; D is perhaps TRBD1 (6 bases). The CDR3 runs 15 residues. Deletions cut 6 bases from V and 1 base from J, with 15 bases between. In germline, CDR1 is ENHRY, CDR2 SYGVKD. The DNA for the CDR3 is TGTGCCATCAGCTCACAGGGAACGGGCCAAGAGACCCAGTACTTC. Residues: CAISSQGTGQETQYF.

Notes on this clonotype: This sequence may be a read error, since a much larger clone differs from it by one base. The chain is built from TRBV12-3 or TRBV12-4 and TRBJ2-7, with TRBD2 matching 13 bases. The CDR3 length is 16 residues. CDR3 in DNA: TGTGCCAGCAGTCTTCGGACTAGCGGGAGCTTTTTCGAGCAGTGCTTC. Translating it yields CASSLRTSGSFFEQCF.

This clonotype has just a few counts. As DNA, the CDR3 is TGTGCCATCAGTGAGTTGGGGACGAACACTGAAGCTTTCTTT. This translates into CAISELGTNTEAFF. J is TRBJ1-1 and V is TRBV10-3, with D perhaps TRBD1 (5 bases). There are 14 residues in the CDR3. Per the germline V gene, CDR1 is ENHRY and CDR2 is SYGVKD. Trimming pared 1 base from V and 1 base from J, leaving 7 bases between.

The chain links TRBV25-1 to TRBJ2-1, with 11 bases aligning to TRBD2. The CDR3 has 16 amino acids. V shed 8 bases, J shed 6 bases, and the junction held 12 bases outside the gene matches. Germline CDR1 reads MGHDK; CDR2 reads SYGVNS. Written as DNA, the CDR3 is TGTGCCAGCTCACACGGGGGACTAGCGGTTACCAATGAGCAGTTCTTC. Protein sequence: CASSHGGLAVTNEQFF.

This clonotype was seen a single time. J is TRBJ2-7 and V is TRBV5-1; 7 bases align to TRBD1. The germline CDR1 and CDR2 sequences are SGHRS and YFSETQ. The CDR3 has 13 amino acids. Trimming took 7 bases from V and 0 from J; bases not matched to a gene: 4. CDR3 coding DNA: TGCGCCAGCGGCCGGGACAGCTCCTACGAGCAGTACTTC. It encodes CASGRDSSYEQYF. The entire variable domain, with the rest obtained from reference TRBV5-1 and TRBJ2-7, is as follows: KAGVTQTPRYLIKTRGQQVTLSCSPISGHRSVSWYQQTPGQGLQFLFEYFSETQRNKGNFPGRFSGRQFSNSRSEMNVSTLELGDSALYLCASGRDSSYEQYFGPGTRLTVT.

The chain recombines TRBV9 with TRBJ1-1, with D unclear. Germline V CDR1 and CDR2: SGDLS, YYNGEE. This CDR3 has 14 residues. V lost 6 bases to trimming and J lost 0 bases, with 12 bases between them. CDR3 region: CASNRDGMNTEAFF. CDR3 DNA: TGTGCCAGCAACCGGGATGGCATGAACACTGAAGCTTTCTTT.

V usage is TRBV2 and J usage is TRBJ1-1; TRBD1 might be the D (6 bases). The CDR3 is made up of 15 amino acids. V was clipped by 7 bases and J by 2 bases, with 17 bases between them. Germline CDR1 reads SNHLY; CDR2 reads FYNNEI. CDR3: CASTGGAQYNTEAFF. In DNA, the CDR3 is TGTGCCAGCACCGGGGGGGCCCAATATAACACTGAAGCTTTCTTT.

The CDR3 here is CASSTGPNSGNTIYF. CDR3 sequence (DNA): TGTGCCAGTAGTACCGGGCCCAACTCTGGAAACACCATATATTTT. This chain connects TRBV19 to TRBJ1-3; D is undetermined. This CDR3 has 15 amino acids. Germline CDR1 and CDR2: LNHDA and SQIVND (reference sequence). V lost 4 bases and J lost 0, with 10 bases in between. The full variable domain, rest sourced from reference TRBV19 and TRBJ1-3, is DGGITQSPKYLFRKEGQNVTLSCEQNLNHDAMYWYRQDPGQGLRLIYYSQIVNDFQKGDIAEGYSVSREKKESFPLTVTSAQKNPTAFYLCASSTGPNSGNTIYFGEGSWLTVV.

This clonotype appeared once. The chain couples TRBV10-3 to TRBJ2-7; 11 nucleotides line up with TRBD1. Germline-derived CDR1 and CDR2 are ENHRY and SYGVKD. The CDR3 is 16 amino acids. The V gene end was trimmed by 0 bases and the J gene end by 2 bases; junction bases not matched to a gene: 3. CDR3 sequence: CAISESGQGVAYEQYF. The CDR3 bases are TGTGCCATCAGTGAGTCGGGACAGGGGGTCGCCTACGAGCAGTACTTC.

In its sample, this clonotype was seen a few times. The chain combines TRBV15 with TRBJ2-3; 8 nucleotides agree with TRBD1. J lost 1 base, V lost 5 bases, and 5 bases had no gene match. CDR3 length equals 15 residues. Per the germline V gene, CDR1 is LNHNV and CDR2 is YYDKDF (reference sequence). In nucleotides, the CDR3 is TGTGCCACCAGCCCTCGACAGGGGCGCACAGATACGCAGTATTTT. This sequence encodes CATSPRQGRTDTQYF.

This clonotype was observed once. V gene TRBV15 combines with J gene TRBJ1-1; D uncertain. Germline values: CDR1 LNHNV, CDR2 YYDKDF (reference sequence). The CDR3 is 13 amino acids. The V and J ends lost 0 bases and 3 bases respectively, with 5 bases between them. The CDR3 bases are TGTGCCACCAGCAGAGATGGGGACACTGAAGCTTTCTTT. Its translation is CATSRDGDTEAFF.